A single sample gave rise to the 11 T cell receptor beta chains below, sequenced in a study of T cells after yellow fever vaccination. MiXCR, run by TCRdb on the 5' RACE reads, gives a single entry per CDR3 protein. The sample holds some 500,000 distinct CDR3 sequences; about 14% are singletons and the top ten take over 11%. Here the sequenced sample was PBMCs, taken on the day of the yellow fever booster vaccination. The receptors come from a man between 25 and 39 years old who received the YFV17D yellow fever vaccine.

The gene calls are TRBV7-8 and TRBJ2-1; no firm D call. The V end was cut by 5 bases, the J end by 0 bases, with 11 bases between. The CDR3 sequence is 15 residues long. CDR1 is SGHVS and CDR2 is FQNEAQ in the germline V gene. The CDR3, as DNA: TGTGCCAGCAGCCGCAGCCTAAGCTCCTACAATGAGCAGTTCTTC. It codes for CASSRSLSSYNEQFF.

CDR3 loop: CASSVGGTGNSGSTDTQYF. CDR3 sequence (DNA): TGTGCCAGCAGCGTAGGAGGGACAGGGAATAGCGGGAGCACAGATACGCAGTATTTT. This chain uses TRBV9 with TRBJ2-3; 9 bases fit TRBD1. The V gene's germline CDR1 is SGDLS and CDR2 YYNGEE. V was clipped by 0 bases and J by 0 bases; unmatched bases: 11. CDR3 length equals 19 residues.

The chain recombines TRBV13 with TRBJ2-7; TRBD1 is a possible D gene (5 bases). The germline CDR1 and CDR2 sequences are PRHDT and FYEKMQ (reference sequence). Trimming shortened V by 8 bases and J by 5 bases, and 22 bases separated the two germline ends. The CDR3 is 15 residues long. CDR3 residues: CASRGVGAGRDEQYF. CDR3 DNA: TGTGCCAGCCGTGGGGTTGGGGCCGGTCGCGACGAGCAGTACTTC.

CDR3 in amino acids: CASSLEPSAPQYF. The CDR3 DNA reads as TGTGCCAGCAGCTTGGAGCCTAGCGCCCCCCAGTACTTC. This chain links TRBV5-4 with TRBJ2-5, with TRBD2 as a possible D gene (6 bases). Trimming cost V 0 bases and J 9 bases, with 12 bases left between them. From germline, CDR1 is SGHNT and CDR2 YYREEE (reference sequence). The CDR3 is 13 residues long.

This clonotype was seen at least ten times. This chain joins TRBV7-9 and TRBJ2-4, with D possibly TRBD2 on 5 matching bases. V lost 3 bases and J lost 0, with 6 bases in between. Germline V gives CDR1 SEHNR, CDR2 FQNEAQ (reference sequence). This CDR3 comprises 14 residues. For the CDR3, the DNA is TGTGCCAGCAGCTTCGGACTAGCCAAAAACATTCAGTACTTC. As protein: CASSFGLAKNIQYF. The whole variable domain, filled in from reference TRBV7-9 and TRBJ2-4, reads DTGVSQNPRHKITKRGQNVTFRCDPISEHNRLYWYRQTLGQGPEFLTYFQNEAQLEKSRLLSDRFSAERPKGSFSTLEIQRTEQGDSAMYLCASSFGLAKNIQYFGAGTRLSVL.

The V gene is TRBV12-3 or TRBV12-4, the J gene TRBJ2-6; D is uncertain. The V end lost 7 bases, the J end lost 0 bases, and 19 bases lay between the germline ends. The CDR3 is 18 amino acids. DNA for the CDR3: TGTGCCAGCATGGTCACCTGGGTTGACGTCTCTGGGGCCAACGTCCTGACTTTC. Translating gives CASMVTWVDVSGANVLTF.

This clonotype was recorded at least ten times. The chain uses TRBV3-1 and TRBJ2-7, with 8 nucleotides matching TRBD2. The CDR3 extends over 16 amino acids. Germline CDR1 and CDR2: LGHDT and YNNKEL (reference sequence). After removal of 4 bases from V and 3 bases from J, the junction contained 11 bases not matched to a gene. Here the CDR3 reads CASSPKLGLAVYEQYF. The CDR3 DNA sequence: TGTGCCAGCAGCCCCAAGCTCGGACTAGCAGTCTACGAGCAGTACTTC.

This clonotype was seen only a few times. The V call is TRBV19, the J call TRBJ2-2; no clear D. The CDR3 runs 14 residues. Trimming took 6 bases from V and 0 from J, leaving 8 bases between them. Germline V gene sequence: CDR1 LNHDA, CDR2 SQIVND (reference sequence). The CDR3 coding sequence is TGTGCCAGTAGAGGGTCACCGAACACCGGGGAGCTGTTTTTT. It encodes CASRGSPNTGELFF.

The chain joins TRBV3-1 to TRBJ1-2; 7 nucleotides align to TRBD1. The length of the CDR3 is 15 residues. V shed 4 bases and J 5 bases; nucleotides not matched to a gene: 10. CDR1 is LGHDT, CDR2 YNNKEL, per germline (reference sequence). The CDR3 DNA reads as TGTGCCAGCAGCCCCCCAACAGGGGTTGGATATGGCTACACCTTC. Protein sequence: CASSPPTGVGYGYTF.

The chain joins TRBV7-2 to TRBJ2-5; no clear D. The germline V gene encodes CDR1 SGHTA and CDR2 FQGNSA. This CDR3 region has 13 residues. Trimming took off 5 bases at V and 1 base at J, with 8 bases between the two ends. CDR3 sequence: CASSRAFQETQYF. The CDR3 DNA is TGTGCCAGCAGCCGGGCGTTCCAAGAGACCCAGTACTTC.

The CDR3 bases are TGTGCCAGCAGTTTCGACAGGGGGAGAACTACTAGTTACAATGAGCAGTTCTTC. Translation: CASSFDRGRTTSYNEQFF. The gene calls are TRBV27 and TRBJ2-1; TRBD1 matches at 9 bases. Losses at the gene ends were 3 bases for V and 4 bases for J; bases not matched to a gene: 13. Germline V gives CDR1 MNHEY, CDR2 SMNVEV (reference sequence). CDR3 length equals 18 residues.